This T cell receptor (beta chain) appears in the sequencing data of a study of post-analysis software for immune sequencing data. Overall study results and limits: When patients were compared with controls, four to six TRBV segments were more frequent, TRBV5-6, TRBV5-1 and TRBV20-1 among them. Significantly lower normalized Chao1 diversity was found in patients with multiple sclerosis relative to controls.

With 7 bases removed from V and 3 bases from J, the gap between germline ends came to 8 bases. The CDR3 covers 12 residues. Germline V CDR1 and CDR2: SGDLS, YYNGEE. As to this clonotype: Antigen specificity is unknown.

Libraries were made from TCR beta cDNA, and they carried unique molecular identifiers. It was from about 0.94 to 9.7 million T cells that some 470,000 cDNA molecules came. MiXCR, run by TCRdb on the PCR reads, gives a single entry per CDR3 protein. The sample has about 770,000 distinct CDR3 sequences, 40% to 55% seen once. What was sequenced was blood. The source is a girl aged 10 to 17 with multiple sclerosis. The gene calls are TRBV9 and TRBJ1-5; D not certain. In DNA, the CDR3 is TGTGCCAGCGGAGGAGACAATCAGCCCCAGCATTTT. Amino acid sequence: CASGGDNQPQHF.